This T cell receptor beta chain was obtained from a study of beta chain features in type 1 diabetes. General study findings and limits: Across patients, naive, central memory and Treg TCRB repertoires exhibited apparently greater similarity than was observed across healthy donors.

V lost 7 bases to trimming and J lost 4 bases; unmatched junction nucleotides: 10. This CDR3 is built from 15 residues. The germline V gene has CDR1 SQVTM and CDR2 ANQGSEA. As to this clone: Its antigen is as yet unknown.

The authors reverse transcribed all of the isolated RNA, so sequencing captured expressed TCRB transcripts. Clones were read by immunoSEQ multiplex PCR, and TCRdb kept only the in-frame ones, dropping some. The sample yields under 500,000 clones, around 30% seen once. This TCR came from a man between 18 and 29 years old in good health. The sample was naive CD4+ T cells from blood. The chain joins TRBV29-1 to TRBJ2-3; TRBD2 matches at 11 bases. CDR3 sequence (DNA): TGCAGCGGTGAGACTTTAGCGGGAGGGCCAGATACGCAGTATTTT. Translation gives CSGETLAGGPDTQYF.